This T cell receptor beta chain was obtained from a study of blood T cell repertoires in COVID-19. Overall study: The United States, Italy and Spain provided the acute and convalescent COVID-19 samples. Nucleic acid was either cDNA or gDNA, and it came from T cells, B-cell-depleted T cells, or PBMCs.

CDR3 size: 16 residues. Per the germline V gene, CDR1 is LNHDA and CDR2 is SQIVND (reference sequence). Unmatched junction bases numbered 14, after V lost 6 bases and J lost 4 bases. Per the authors' pipeline: Estimates of nucleated cell counts were drawn from the amplification of reference gene primers. Profiled with immunoSEQ multiplex PCR; TCRdb holds only in-frame clones, not every one. From that table come the V and J calls and clone size; the DNA was used to work out D and trimming. Of about 84,000 clones in the sample, roughly 80% were seen once. The material sequenced was peripheral blood. The rearrangement links TRBV19 to TRBJ1-2, with 7 nucleotides matching TRBD1. This TCR came from a woman of 80 years or more with acute or convalescent COVID-19. The CDR3 loop reads CASRVGTANPGYGYTF. CDR3 sequence (DNA): TGTGCCAGTAGGGTCGGGACAGCAAATCCCGGCTATGGCTACACCTTC.